The source of this T cell receptor beta chain is a study of cytomegalovirus exposure and HLA in healthy donors. V lost 5 bases and J lost 2; bases outside the gene matches: 9. From germline, CDR1 is SGHRS and CDR2 YFSETQ. The CDR3 has 16 amino acids. This clone was seen once. The PCR used 60 Vbeta and 13 Jbeta primers. Assay: immunoSEQ multiplex PCR; the TCRdb copy retains only in-frame clones and omits some. The table records 100,000 to 150,000 clones, 74% of them present only once. The V and J genes are TRBV5-1 and TRBJ2-3; 9 nucleotides agree with TRBD2. Sequenced material: PBMCs. This TCR was recovered from a man in his forties in good health and CMV-seropositive. CDR3 coding DNA: TGCGCCAGCAGTGGGAATCTAGCGGGGAACACAGATACGCAGTATTTT. Its protein is CASSGNLAGNTDTQYF.